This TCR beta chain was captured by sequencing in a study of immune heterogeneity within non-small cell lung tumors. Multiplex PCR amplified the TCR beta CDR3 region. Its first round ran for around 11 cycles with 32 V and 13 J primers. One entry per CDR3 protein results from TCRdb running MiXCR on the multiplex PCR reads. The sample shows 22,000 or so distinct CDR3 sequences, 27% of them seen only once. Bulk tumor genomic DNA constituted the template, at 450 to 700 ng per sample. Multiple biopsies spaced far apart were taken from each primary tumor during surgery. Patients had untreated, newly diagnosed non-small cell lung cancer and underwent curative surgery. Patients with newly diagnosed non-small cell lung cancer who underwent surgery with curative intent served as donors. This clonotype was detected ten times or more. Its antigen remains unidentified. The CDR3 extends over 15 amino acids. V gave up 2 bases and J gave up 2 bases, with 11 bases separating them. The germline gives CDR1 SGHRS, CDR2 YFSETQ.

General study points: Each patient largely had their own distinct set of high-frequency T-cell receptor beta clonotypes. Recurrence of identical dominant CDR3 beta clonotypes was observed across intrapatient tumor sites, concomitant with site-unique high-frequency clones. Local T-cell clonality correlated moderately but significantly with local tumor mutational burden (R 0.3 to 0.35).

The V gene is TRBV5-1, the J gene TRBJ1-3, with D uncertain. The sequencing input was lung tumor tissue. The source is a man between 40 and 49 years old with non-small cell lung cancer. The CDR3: CASSLESPAGNTIYF. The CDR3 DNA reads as TGCGCCAGCAGCTTAGAGTCACCGGCTGGAAACACCATATATTTT.